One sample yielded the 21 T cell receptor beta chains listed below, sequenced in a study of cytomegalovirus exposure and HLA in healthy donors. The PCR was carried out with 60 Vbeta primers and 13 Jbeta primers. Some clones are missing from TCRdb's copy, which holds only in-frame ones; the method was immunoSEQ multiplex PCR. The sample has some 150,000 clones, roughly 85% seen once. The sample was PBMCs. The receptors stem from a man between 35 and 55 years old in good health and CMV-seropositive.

The CDR3: CASSIVGTSGRQYF. The CDR3, as DNA: TGTGCCAGTAGTATAGTCGGGACTAGCGGGCGCCAGTACTTC. The chain uses TRBV19 and TRBJ2-5, with 12 bases that match TRBD2. Germline-derived CDR1 and CDR2 are LNHDA and SQIVND (reference sequence). This CDR3 contains 14 residues. Germline trimming cut 1 base from V and 10 bases from J; bases unmatched to any gene: 4.

Here the CDR3 DNA reads TGTGCCAGCAGCCAAGACGGGGGACAGGCGCCTTTTGGTGGCTACACCTTC. It encodes CASSQDGGQAPFGGYTF. The chain combines TRBV4-2 with TRBJ1-2; 8 nucleotides agree with TRBD1. Germline CDR1 LGHNA, CDR2 YNFKEQ. V shed 0 bases and J 7 bases; nucleotides not matched to a gene: 13. This CDR3 region has 17 residues.

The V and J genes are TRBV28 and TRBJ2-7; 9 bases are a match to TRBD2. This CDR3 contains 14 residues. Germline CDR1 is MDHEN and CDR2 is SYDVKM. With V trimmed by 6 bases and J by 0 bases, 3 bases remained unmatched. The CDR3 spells CASRPSGASYEQYF. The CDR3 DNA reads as TGTGCCAGCAGACCTAGCGGGGCCTCCTACGAGCAGTACTTC.

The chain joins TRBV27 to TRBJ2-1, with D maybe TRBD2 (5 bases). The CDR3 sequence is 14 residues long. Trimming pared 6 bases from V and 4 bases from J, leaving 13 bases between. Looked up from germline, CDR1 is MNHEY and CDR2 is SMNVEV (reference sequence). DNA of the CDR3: TGTGCCAGCAGACTAGGTGGTGGGTACAATGAGCAGTTCTTC. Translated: CASRLGGGYNEQFF.

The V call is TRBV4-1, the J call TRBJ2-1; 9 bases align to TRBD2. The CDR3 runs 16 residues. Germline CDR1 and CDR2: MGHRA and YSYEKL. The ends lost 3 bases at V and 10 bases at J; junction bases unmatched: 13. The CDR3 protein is CASSQGTSRGGVEQFF. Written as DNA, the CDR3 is TGCGCCAGCAGCCAGGGGACTAGCAGGGGGGGGGTCGAGCAGTTCTTC.

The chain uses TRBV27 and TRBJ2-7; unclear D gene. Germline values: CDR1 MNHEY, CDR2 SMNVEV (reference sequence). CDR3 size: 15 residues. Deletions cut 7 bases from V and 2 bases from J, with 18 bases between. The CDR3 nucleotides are TGTGCCAGCAAGAAAAGCGAGAGCTTCCCCTACGAGCAGTACTTC. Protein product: CASKKSESFPYEQYF.

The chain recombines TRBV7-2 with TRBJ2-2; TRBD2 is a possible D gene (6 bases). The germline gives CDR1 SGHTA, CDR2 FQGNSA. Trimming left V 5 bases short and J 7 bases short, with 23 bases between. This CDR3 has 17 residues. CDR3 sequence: CASSRSGTTGEVGELFF. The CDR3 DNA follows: TGTGCCAGCAGCAGATCCGGGACCACGGGGGAGGTCGGGGAGCTGTTTTTT. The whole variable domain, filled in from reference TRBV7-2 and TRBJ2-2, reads GAGVSQSPSNKVTEKGKDVELRCDPISGHTALYWYRQSLGQGLEFLIYFQGNSAPDKSGLPSDRFSAERTGGSVSTLTIQRTQQEDSAVYLCASSRSGTTGEVGELFFGEGSRLTVL.

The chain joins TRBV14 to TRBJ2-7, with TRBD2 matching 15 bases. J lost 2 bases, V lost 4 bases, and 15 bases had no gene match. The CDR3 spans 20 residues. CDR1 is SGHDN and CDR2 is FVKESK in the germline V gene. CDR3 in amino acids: CASSLRISGLAGGPAYEQYF. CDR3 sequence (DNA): TGTGCCAGCAGCCTTCGTATCTCGGGACTAGCGGGAGGCCCCGCCTACGAGCAGTACTTC.

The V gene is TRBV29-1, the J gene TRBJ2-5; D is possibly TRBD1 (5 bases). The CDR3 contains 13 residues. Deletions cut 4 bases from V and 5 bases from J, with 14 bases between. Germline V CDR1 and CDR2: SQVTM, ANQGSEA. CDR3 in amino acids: CSVGQTISETQYF. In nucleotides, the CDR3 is TGCAGCGTTGGACAGACGATTTCGGAGACCCAGTACTTC. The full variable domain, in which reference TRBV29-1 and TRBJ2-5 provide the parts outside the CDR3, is SAVISQKPSRDICQRGTSLTIQCQVDSQVTMMFWYRQQPGQSLTLIATANQGSEATYESGFVIDKFPISRPNLTFSTLTVSNMSPEDSSIYLCSVGQTISETQYFGPGTRLLVL.

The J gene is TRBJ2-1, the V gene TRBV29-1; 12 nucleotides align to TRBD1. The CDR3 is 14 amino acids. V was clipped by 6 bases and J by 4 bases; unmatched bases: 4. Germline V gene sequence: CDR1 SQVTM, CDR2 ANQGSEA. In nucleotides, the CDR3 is TGCAGCGTAAGGGACAGGGGGCTTTACAATGAGCAGTTCTTC. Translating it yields CSVRDRGLYNEQFF.

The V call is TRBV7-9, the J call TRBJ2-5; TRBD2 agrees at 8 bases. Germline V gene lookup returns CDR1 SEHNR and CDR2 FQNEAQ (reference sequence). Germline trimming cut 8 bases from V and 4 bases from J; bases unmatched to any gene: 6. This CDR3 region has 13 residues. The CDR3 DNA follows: TGTGCCAGCTCCGGGAGGGTGGGAGAGACCCAGTACTTC. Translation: CASSGRVGETQYF.

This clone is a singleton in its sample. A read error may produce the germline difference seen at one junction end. The DNA of the CDR3 is TGCGCCAGCACCTTGACAGGGAGAACTGAAGCTTTCTTT. It translates to CASTLTGRTEAFF. The chain carries TRBV5-1 and TRBJ1-1, with TRBD1 matching 7 bases. The CDR3 has 13 amino acids. CDR1 SGHRS and CDR2 YFSETQ come from the germline V gene.

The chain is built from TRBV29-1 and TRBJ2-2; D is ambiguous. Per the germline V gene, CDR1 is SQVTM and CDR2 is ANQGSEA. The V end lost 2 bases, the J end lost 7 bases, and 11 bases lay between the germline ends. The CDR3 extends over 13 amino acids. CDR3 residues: CSVELRGGGELFF. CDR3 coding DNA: TGCAGCGTTGAATTGAGAGGCGGCGGGGAGCTGTTTTTT.

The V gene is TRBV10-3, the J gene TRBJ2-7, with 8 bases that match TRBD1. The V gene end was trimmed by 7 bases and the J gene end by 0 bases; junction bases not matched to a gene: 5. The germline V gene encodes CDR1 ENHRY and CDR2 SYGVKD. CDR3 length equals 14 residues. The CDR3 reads CAITPTGDSYEQYF. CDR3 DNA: TGTGCCATCACCCCGACAGGGGACTCCTACGAGCAGTACTTC.

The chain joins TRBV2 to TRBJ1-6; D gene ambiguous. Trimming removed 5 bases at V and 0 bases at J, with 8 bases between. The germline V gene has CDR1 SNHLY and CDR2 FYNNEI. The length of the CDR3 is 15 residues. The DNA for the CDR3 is TGTGCCAGCAGTAGTGTGAGCTCCTATAATTCACCCCTCCACTTT. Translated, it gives CASSSVSSYNSPLHF.

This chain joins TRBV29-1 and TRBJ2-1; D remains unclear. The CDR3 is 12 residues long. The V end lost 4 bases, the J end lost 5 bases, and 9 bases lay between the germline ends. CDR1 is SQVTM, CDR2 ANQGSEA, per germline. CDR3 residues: CSVASRNNEQFF. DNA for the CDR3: TGCAGCGTTGCGTCCAGGAACAATGAGCAGTTCTTC.

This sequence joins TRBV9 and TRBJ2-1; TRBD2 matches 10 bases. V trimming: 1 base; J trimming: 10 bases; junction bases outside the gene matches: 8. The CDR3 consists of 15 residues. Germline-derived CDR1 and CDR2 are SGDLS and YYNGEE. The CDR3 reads CASSVKAGGRNEQFF. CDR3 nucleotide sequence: TGTGCCAGCAGCGTAAAAGCGGGAGGGCGAAACGAGCAGTTCTTC.

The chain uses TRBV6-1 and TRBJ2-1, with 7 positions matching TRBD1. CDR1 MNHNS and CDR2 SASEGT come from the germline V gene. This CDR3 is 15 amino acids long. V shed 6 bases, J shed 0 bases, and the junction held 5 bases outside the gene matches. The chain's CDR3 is CASRFRDSSYNEQFF. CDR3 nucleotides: TGTGCCAGCAGGTTCCGGGACAGCTCCTACAATGAGCAGTTCTTC.

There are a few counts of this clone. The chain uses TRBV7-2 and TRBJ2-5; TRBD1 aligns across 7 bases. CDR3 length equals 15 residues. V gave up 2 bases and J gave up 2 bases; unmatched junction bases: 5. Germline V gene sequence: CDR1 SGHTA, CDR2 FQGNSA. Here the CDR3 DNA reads TGTGCCAGCAGCTTACGGGGACAGAGACAAGAGACCCAGTACTTC. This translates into CASSLRGQRQETQYF.

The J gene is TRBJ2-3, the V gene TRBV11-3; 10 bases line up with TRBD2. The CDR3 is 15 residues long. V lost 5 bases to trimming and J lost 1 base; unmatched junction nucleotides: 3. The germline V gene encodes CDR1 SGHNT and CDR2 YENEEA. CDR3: CASSPGTSGTDTQYF. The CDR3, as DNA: TGTGCCAGCAGCCCCGGGACTAGCGGCACAGATACGCAGTATTTT.

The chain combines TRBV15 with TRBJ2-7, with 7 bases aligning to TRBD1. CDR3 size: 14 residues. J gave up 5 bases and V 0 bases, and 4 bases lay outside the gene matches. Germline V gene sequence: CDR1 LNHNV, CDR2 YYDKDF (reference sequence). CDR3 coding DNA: TGTGCCACCAGCAGAGATCCACAGGGGAACGAGCAGTACTTC. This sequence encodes CATSRDPQGNEQYF.